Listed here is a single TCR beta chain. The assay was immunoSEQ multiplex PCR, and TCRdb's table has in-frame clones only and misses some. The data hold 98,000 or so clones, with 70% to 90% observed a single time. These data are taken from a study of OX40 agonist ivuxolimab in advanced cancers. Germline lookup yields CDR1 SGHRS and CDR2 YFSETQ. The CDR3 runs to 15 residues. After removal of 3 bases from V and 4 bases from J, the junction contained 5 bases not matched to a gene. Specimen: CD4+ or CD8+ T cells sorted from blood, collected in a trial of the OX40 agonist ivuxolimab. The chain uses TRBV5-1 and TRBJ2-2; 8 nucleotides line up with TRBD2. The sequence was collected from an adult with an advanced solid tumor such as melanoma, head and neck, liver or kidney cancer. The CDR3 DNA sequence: TGCGCCAGCAGCTGGACAACTAGCGGCACCGGGGAGCTGTTTTTT. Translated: CASSWTTSGTGELFF.